This T cell receptor beta chain is drawn from a study of blood T cell repertoires in COVID-19. Study-wide background: Samples taken during acute and convalescent COVID-19 were collected in the United States, Italy and Spain. The cDNA or gDNA used as material had been derived from T cells, B-cell-depleted T cells, or PBMCs.

V was pared by 7 bases and J by 7 bases, with 5 bases of the junction left unmatched. The germline V gene encodes CDR1 SNHLY and CDR2 FYNNEI. CDR3 size: 12 residues. Only in-frame clones appear in the TCRdb table, and some are missing; sequencing was by immunoSEQ multiplex PCR. The sample records 300,000 to 500,000 clones, 88% being singletons. The source is a woman in her forties with acute COVID-19. Source material: PBMCs or T cells enriched from blood (not recorded which). V is TRBV2 and J is TRBJ1-1, with 8 bases that match TRBD1. CDR3 in amino acids: CASTSQGDEAFF. CDR3 DNA: TGTGCCAGCACCTCACAGGGGGATGAAGCTTTCTTT.